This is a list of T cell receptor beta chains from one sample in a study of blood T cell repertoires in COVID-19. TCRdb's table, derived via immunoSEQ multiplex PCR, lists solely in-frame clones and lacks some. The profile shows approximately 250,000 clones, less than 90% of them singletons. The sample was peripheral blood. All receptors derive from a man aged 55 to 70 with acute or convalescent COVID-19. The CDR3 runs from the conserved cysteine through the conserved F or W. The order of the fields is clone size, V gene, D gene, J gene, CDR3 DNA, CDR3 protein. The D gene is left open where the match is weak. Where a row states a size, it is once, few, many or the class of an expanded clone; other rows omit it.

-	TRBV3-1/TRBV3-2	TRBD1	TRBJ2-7	TGTGCCAGCAGCCAAACCCATCGACAGGGGGCCTACGAGCAGTACTTC	CASSQTHRQGAYEQYF
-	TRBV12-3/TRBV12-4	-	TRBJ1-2	TGTGCCAGCAGGGCTGCAGGGATCTATGGCTACACCTTC	CASRAAGIYGYTF
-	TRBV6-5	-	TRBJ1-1	TGTGCCAGCGTACTGAGCGGGGGGAACACTGAAGCTTTCTTT	CASVLSGGNTEAFF
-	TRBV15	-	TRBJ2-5	TGTGCCACCAGCAGAGGCTTACAAGCGGAGACCCAGTACTTC	CATSRGLQAETQYF
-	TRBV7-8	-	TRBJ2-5	TGTGCCAGCAGCTTCAACCCCGGGACTTTCCAAGAGACCCAGTACTTC	CASSFNPGTFQETQYF
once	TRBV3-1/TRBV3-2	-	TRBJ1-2	TGTGCCAGCAGCCAAGATCAGGGAAACTATGGCTACACCTTC	CASSQDQGNYGYTF
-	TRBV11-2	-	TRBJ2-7	TGTGCCAGCAGCTTATTGCGCGGCCCTGGCGAGCAGTACTTC	CASSLLRGPGEQYF
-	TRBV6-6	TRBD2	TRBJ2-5	TGTGCCAGCAGTTTCCGTAGCGGGAGCAGAGAGACCCAGTACTTC	CASSFRSGSRETQYF
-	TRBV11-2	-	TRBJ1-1	TGTGCCAGCAGCTTAACGAACTCGGGGAACACTGAAGCTTTCTTT	CASSLTNSGNTEAFF
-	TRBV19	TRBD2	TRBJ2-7	TGTGCCAGTAGTACATCCGGGACTAGCGGGGCTGCCTACGAGCAGTACTTC	CASSTSGTSGAAYEQYF
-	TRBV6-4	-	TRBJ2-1	TGTGCCAGCAGTGGAGGTCCGGCGGGCTACAATGAGCAGTTCTTC	CASSGGPAGYNEQFF
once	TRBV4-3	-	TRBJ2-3	TGCGCCAGCTCGACGGGGTGGTCCCCACACCTCACAGATACGCAGTATTTT	CASSTGWSPHLTDTQYF
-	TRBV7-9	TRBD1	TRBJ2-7	TGTGCCAGCAGTGACCCGGAGACAGGGGTCTACGAGCAGTACTTC	CASSDPETGVYEQYF
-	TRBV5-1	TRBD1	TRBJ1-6	TGCGCCAGCAGCTCAGGAAACGACAGGGGGGATTCACCCCTCCACTTT	CASSSGNDRGDSPLHF
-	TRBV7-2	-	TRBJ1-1	TGTGCCAGCAGCTTAGTGAGGCGGCAGAACACTGAAGCTTTCTTT	CASSLVRRQNTEAFF
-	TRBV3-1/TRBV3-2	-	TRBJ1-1	TGTGCCAGCAGCTCTAAAATCACTGAAGCTTTCTTT	CASSSKITEAFF
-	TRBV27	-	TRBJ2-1	TGTGCCAGCAGAGATTATACAGGGAGCTCCTACAATGAGCAGTTCTTC	CASRDYTGSSYNEQFF
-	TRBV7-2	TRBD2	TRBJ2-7	TGTGCCAGCAGCCCATCCCCGGGACTAGGGGGCGAGCAGTACTTC	CASSPSPGLGGEQYF
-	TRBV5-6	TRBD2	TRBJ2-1	TGTGCCAGCAGCCCGCTAGCGGGAGGGGCGGGATACAATGAGCAGTTCTTC	CASSPLAGGAGYNEQFF
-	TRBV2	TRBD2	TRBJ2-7	TGTGCCAGCTCGACTAAGGGACTAGCGGGGGCTGGGGAGGGCTACGAGCAGTACTTC	CASSTKGLAGAGEGYEQYF
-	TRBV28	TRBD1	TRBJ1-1	TGTGCCAGCAGGAACCAGGGGGCGTATACTGAAGCTTTCTTT	CASRNQGAYTEAFF
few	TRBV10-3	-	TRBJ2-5	TGTGCCATCAGTGAGTCCCGGCCGTCAACAGGGGGGGACCAAGAGACCCAGTACTTC	CAISESRPSTGGDQETQYF
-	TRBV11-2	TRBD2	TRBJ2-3	TGTGCCAGCAGCTTATGGGCTAGCGGGGGGGCCACAGATACGCAGTATTTT	CASSLWASGGATDTQYF
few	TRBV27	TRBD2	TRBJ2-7	TGTGCCAGCAGTTTATCCCCCACTAGCGGGGGGTATTCCGGGTACGAGCAGTACTTC	CASSLSPTSGGYSGYEQYF
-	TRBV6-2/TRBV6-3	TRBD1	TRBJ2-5	TGTGCCAGCAGCGACGGACAGGGCGAGACCCAGTACTTC	CASSDGQGETQYF
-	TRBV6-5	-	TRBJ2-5	TGTGCCAGCAGTTACGGGGGGGCTGGGGAGACCCAGTACTTC	CASSYGGAGETQYF
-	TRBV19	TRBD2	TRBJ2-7	TGTGCCACCTCGGAGCGGGGTCCCTCCTACGAGCAGTACTTC	CATSERGPSYEQYF
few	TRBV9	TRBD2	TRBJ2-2	TGTGCCAGCAGCCCCCGACTAGCGGGAGCCACCGGGGAGCTGTTTTTT	CASSPRLAGATGELFF